The 16 T cell receptor beta chains listed next were all sequenced from one sample in a study of circulating CD8 cells and anti-PD-1 response in melanoma. Four subsets defined by PD-1 and/or TIGIT were sorted from live CD3+CD8+TCRalphabeta+ cells. TCR libraries were prepared from around 15 ng of total RNA with the QIAseq Immune Repertoire TCR panel. TCRdb ran MiXCR on the reads and lists one entry per CDR3 protein. The repertoire has about 830 distinct CDR3 sequences, around 10% of them found once; the top ten carry around three fifths. Specimen: CD8+ T cells from PBMCs, collected at baseline or after one month of anti-PD-1 therapy (not recorded which). The receptors were gathered from a human donor with melanoma.

This clonotype is medium-sized. The chain joins TRBV19 to TRBJ2-1; D may be TRBD1 (5 bases). Trimming removed 5 bases at V and 2 bases at J, with 10 bases between. The CDR3 runs 14 residues. Germline V gene sequence: CDR1 LNHDA, CDR2 SQIVND (reference sequence). The CDR3 here is CASSGQGTYNEQFF. CDR3 bases: TGTGCCAGTAGTGGGCAGGGCACCTACAATGAGCAGTTCTTC.

This clonotype is medium-sized in the sample. The rearrangement joins TRBV27 to TRBJ2-3, with 8 bases lining up with TRBD2. With 2 bases clipped from V and 3 bases from J, the junction kept 7 bases outside the gene matches. There are 16 residues in the CDR3. Germline V gene data show CDR1 as MNHEY and CDR2 as SMNVEV (reference sequence). The CDR3 nucleotides read TGTGCCAGCAGTTTAGGCGGCGGGGGGTGGACAGATACGCAGTATTTT. As protein: CASSLGGGGWTDTQYF.

By sample fraction, this clonotype is medium-sized. V usage is TRBV24-1 and J usage is TRBJ2-7; TRBD2 might be the D (6 bases). V lost 2 bases to trimming and J lost 3 bases, with 10 bases between them. CDR1 and CDR2 from the germline V gene are KGHDR and SFDVKD. This CDR3 has 14 amino acids. The CDR3 nucleotides read TGTGCCACCAGTGATTCCCCGGGGGTCTACGAGCAGTACTTC. Translation: CATSDSPGVYEQYF.

This clonotype is medium-sized. This chain joins TRBV3-1 and TRBJ2-1, with 10 bases lining up with TRBD2. CDR1 LGHDT and CDR2 YNNKEL come from the germline V gene (reference sequence). With V trimmed by 8 bases and J by 0 bases, 19 bases remained unmatched. This CDR3 has 20 residues. The CDR3 is CASGSHLMLAGGDSYNEQFF. The CDR3, as DNA: TGTGCCAGCGGCTCCCACCTTATGTTAGCGGGGGGTGACTCCTACAATGAGCAGTTCTTC.

This clonotype is categorized as medium-sized. This sequence joins TRBV25-1 and TRBJ2-2; D possibly uses TRBD1 or TRBD2 (6 bases each). Germline V gene lookup returns CDR1 MGHDK and CDR2 SYGVNS. V dropped 3 bases and J dropped 1 base, with 9 bases sitting between them. CDR3 size: 15 residues. The CDR3 DNA is TGTGCCAGCAGTGACGGGGGCCAGAACACCGGGGAGCTGTTTTTT. Its protein is CASSDGGQNTGELFF.

Within the sample, this clonotype is medium-sized. The chain uses TRBV10-1 and TRBJ1-1; TRBD1 aligns across 7 bases. The CDR3 is 16 amino acids. Unmatched junction bases numbered 10, after V lost 5 bases and J lost 1 base. CDR1 and CDR2 from the germline V gene are WNHNN and SYGVQD (reference sequence). The CDR3 here is CASSLGTASKNTEAFF. CDR3 sequence (DNA): TGCGCCAGCAGTCTCGGGACAGCCTCTAAGAACACTGAAGCTTTCTTT.

This rearrangement joins TRBV5-6 to TRBJ1-1; D possibly corresponds to TRBD1 (5 bases). CDR1 SGHDT and CDR2 YYEEEE come from the germline V gene. This CDR3 contains 12 residues. V shed 4 bases and J shed 6 bases, with 10 bases lying between them. The CDR3 sequence is CASSLRGAEAFF. DNA for the CDR3: TGTGCCAGCAGCCTAAGGGGAGCTGAAGCTTTCTTT.

This clonotype is large within its sample. The chain links TRBV9 to TRBJ2-1; either TRBD1 or TRBD2 may supply D (6 bases each). V was pared by 1 base and J by 8 bases, with 16 bases between. In germline, CDR1 is SGDLS, CDR2 YYNGEE. This CDR3 spans 15 amino acids. CDR3 in amino acids: CASSVWGALGDEQFF. The CDR3 DNA is TGTGCCAGCAGCGTATGGGGGGCCCTTGGGGATGAGCAGTTCTTC.

This clonotype was seen only a few times. J is TRBJ2-2 and V is TRBV19; D is undetermined. The CDR3 length is 11 residues. V was trimmed by 7 bases and J by 4 bases, leaving 4 bases between them. The germline CDR1 and CDR2 sequences are LNHDA and SQIVND (reference sequence). CDR3 protein: CASTRTGELFF. The CDR3 nucleotides read TGTGCCAGTACCCGCACCGGGGAGCTGTTTTTT.

By its share, this clonotype is large. V gene TRBV29-1 combines with J gene TRBJ2-1, with D perhaps assigned TRBD1 or TRBD2 (5 bases each). Looked up from germline, CDR1 is SQVTM and CDR2 is ANQGSEA. The CDR3 contains 13 residues. CDR3 nucleotides: TGCACCTCGGCAGGGACCCTGGGGGATGAGCAGTTCTTC. Protein: CTSAGTLGDEQFF.

This clonotype is medium-sized in the sample. The chain carries TRBV4-3 and TRBJ2-7; perhaps TRBD1 as D (6 bases). Germline lookup yields CDR1 LGHNA and CDR2 YSLEER. The CDR3 covers 15 residues. V shed 0 bases and J shed 3 bases, with 12 bases lying between them. CDR3 sequence: CASSQDWGQFYEQYF. The CDR3, as DNA: TGCGCCAGCAGCCAAGATTGGGGGCAGTTCTACGAGCAGTACTTC.

A word on this clonotype: A much more abundant neighbour one base away suggests this may be a read error. The final CDR3 position lacks the conserved phenylalanine or tryptophan, pointing to a likely read error. The rearrangement joins TRBV14 to TRBJ1-2; perhaps TRBD1 as D (6 bases). The germline CDR1 and CDR2 sequences are SGHDN and FVKESK. V was clipped by 4 bases and J by 0 bases, with 6 bases between them. This CDR3 comprises 13 residues. The CDR3 region is CASSRTANYGYTS. In DNA form, the CDR3 reads TGTGCCAGCAGCCGGACAGCTAACTATGGCTACACCTCC.

The table lists this clonotype with a few counts. J is TRBJ1-2 and V is TRBV16, with a weak D call TRBD1 (6 bases). Looked up from germline, CDR1 is KGHSY and CDR2 is FQNENV. The V end was cut by 0 bases, the J end by 4 bases, with 9 bases between. The CDR3 runs to 14 residues. CDR3 bases: TGTGCCAGCAGCCAATCTGTGACAGGCTATGGCTACACCTTC. It encodes CASSQSVTGYGYTF.

This clonotype is categorized as medium-sized. The chain recombines TRBV5-1 with TRBJ1-1; D ambiguous. Germline values: CDR1 SGHRS, CDR2 YFSETQ. The V end lost 0 bases, the J end lost 2 bases, and 2 bases lay between the germline ends. The CDR3 runs 12 residues. The CDR3: CASSLANTEAFF. The CDR3 bases are TGCGCCAGCAGCTTGGCTAACACTGAAGCTTTCTTT.

By share, this clonotype counts as medium-sized. The chain couples TRBV12-3 or TRBV12-4 to TRBJ2-2; no firm D call. Deletions cut 6 bases from V and 4 bases from J, with 12 bases between. The CDR3 extends over 14 amino acids. CDR3 sequence reads: CASRAWSATGELFF. CDR3 nucleotide sequence: TGTGCCAGCAGGGCGTGGTCGGCCACCGGGGAGCTGTTTTTT.

This clonotype is classed as medium-sized. The chain links TRBV27 to TRBJ2-2; D possibly matches TRBD1 or TRBD2 (5 bases each). V was clipped by 5 bases and J by 0 bases, with 16 bases between them. This CDR3 comprises 17 residues. Germline V gives CDR1 MNHEY, CDR2 SMNVEV (reference sequence). The CDR3 bases are TGTGCCAGCAGTACCACTACCGGGGCTCCGAACACCGGGGAGCTGTTTTTT. This codes for CASSTTTGAPNTGELFF.